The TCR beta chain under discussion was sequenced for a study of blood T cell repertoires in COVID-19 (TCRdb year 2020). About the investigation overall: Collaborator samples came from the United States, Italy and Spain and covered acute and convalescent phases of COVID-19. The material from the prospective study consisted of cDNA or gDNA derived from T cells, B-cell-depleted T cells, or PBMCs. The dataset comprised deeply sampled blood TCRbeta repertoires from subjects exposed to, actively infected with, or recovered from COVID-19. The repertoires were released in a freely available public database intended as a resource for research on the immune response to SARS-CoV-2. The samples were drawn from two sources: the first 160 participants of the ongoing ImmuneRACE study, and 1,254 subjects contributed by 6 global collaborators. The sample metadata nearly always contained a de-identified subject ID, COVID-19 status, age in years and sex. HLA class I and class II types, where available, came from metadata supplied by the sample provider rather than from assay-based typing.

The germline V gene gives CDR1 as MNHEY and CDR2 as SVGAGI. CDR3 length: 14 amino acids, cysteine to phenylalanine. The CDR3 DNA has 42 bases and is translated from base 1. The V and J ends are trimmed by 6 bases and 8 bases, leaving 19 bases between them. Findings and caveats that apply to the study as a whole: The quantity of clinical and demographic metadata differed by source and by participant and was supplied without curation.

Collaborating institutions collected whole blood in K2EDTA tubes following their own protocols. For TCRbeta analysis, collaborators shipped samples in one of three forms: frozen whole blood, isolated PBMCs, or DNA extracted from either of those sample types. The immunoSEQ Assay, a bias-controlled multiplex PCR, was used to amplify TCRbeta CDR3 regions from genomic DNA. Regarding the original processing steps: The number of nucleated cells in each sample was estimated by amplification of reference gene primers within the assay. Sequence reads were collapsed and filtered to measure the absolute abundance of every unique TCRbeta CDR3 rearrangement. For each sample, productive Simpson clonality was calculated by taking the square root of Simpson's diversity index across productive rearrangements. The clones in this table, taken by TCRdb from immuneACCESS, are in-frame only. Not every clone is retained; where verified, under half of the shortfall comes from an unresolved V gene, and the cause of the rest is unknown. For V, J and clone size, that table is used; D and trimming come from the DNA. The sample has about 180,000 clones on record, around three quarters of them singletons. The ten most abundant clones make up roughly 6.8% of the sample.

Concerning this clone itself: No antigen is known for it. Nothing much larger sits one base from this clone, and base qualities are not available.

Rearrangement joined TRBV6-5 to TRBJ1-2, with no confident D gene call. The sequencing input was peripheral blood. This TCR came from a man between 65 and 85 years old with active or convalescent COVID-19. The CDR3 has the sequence CASRGMIDYGGYTF. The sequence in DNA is TGTGCCAGCAGGGGAATGATAGACTATGGGGGCTACACCTTC.